The clone carrying this TCR beta chain was counted once. The antigen is not known. PBMCs were isolated at a quantity of at least 6 million per sample. A J-beta primer mix and a sample-barcoded 5' primer were used in a second PCR of about 7 to 12 cycles. Sequencing of every sample gave 2.5 million or more CDR3-containing paired-end reads. TCRdb processed the 5' RACE reads anew with MiXCR; each CDR3 protein has one entry. The sample has over 1,200,000 distinct CDR3 sequences, 59% seen once. The source of the sample is a study of blood T cells in healthy people across ages. This CDR3 contains 14 residues. The ends were cut back, 4 bases at V and 7 bases at J, with 16 bases in the middle. Germline values: CDR1 GTSNPN, CDR2 SVGIG (reference sequence). Whole-study results and caveats: Across the age range, TCR beta diversity per million T cells fell in a roughly linear way. Fewer expanded clones and more diversity marked long-lived versus aged donors.

Material: blood. The TCR sequence derives from a man aged 18 to 29 in good health. V gene TRBV30 combines with J gene TRBJ2-2, with D perhaps matching TRBD1 or TRBD2 (5 bases each). CDR3 sequence reads: CAWTAVGEFGELFF. The CDR3 DNA follows: TGTGCCTGGACCGCCGTGGGGGAGTTCGGGGAGCTGTTTTTT.